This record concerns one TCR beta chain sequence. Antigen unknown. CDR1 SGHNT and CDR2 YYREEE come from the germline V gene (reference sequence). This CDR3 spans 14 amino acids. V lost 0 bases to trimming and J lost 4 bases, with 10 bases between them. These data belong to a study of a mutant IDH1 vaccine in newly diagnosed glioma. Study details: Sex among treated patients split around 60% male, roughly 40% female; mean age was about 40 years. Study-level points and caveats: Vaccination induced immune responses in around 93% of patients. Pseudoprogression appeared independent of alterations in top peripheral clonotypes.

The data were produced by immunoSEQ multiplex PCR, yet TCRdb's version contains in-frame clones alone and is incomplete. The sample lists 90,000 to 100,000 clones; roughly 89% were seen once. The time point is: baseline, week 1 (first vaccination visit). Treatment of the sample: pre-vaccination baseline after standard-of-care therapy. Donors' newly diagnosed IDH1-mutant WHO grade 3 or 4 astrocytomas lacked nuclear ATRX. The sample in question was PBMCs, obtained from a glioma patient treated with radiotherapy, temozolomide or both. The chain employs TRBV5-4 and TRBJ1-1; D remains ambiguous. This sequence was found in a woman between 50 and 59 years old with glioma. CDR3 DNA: TGTGCCAGCAGCTTGGACAGAGAGGGCACTGAAGCTTTCTTT. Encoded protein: CASSLDREGTEAFF.